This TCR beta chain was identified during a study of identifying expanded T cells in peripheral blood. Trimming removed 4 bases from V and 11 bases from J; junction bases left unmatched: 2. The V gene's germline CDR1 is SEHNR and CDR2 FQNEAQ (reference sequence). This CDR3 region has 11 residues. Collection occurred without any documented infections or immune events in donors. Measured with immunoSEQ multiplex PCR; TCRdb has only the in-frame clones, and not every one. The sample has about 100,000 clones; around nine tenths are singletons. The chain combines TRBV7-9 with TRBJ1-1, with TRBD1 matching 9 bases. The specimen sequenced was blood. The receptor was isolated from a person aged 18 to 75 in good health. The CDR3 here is CASSWDREAFF. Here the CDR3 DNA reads TGTGCCAGCAGCTGGGACAGGGAGGCTTTCTTT.